This entry lists 5 T cell receptor beta chains sequenced from one sample in a study of blood T cell repertoires in COVID-19. The protocol was immunoSEQ multiplex PCR, while the TCRdb copy is restricted to in-frame clones and leaves out a portion. The profile shows around 140,000 clones, 65% to 90% of them singletons. Sequencing used peripheral blood. Every receptor here comes from a man aged 60 to 75 with active or convalescent COVID-19.

The V gene is TRBV7-9, the J gene TRBJ1-3; D might be TRBD1 (6 bases). V lost 3 bases and J 0 bases, leaving 12 bases between the germline ends. Germline CDR1 SEHNR, CDR2 FQNEAQ (reference sequence). This CDR3 has 16 amino acids. The CDR3 DNA follows: TGTGCCAGCAGCTTTTACCGGGACAACTCTGGAAACACCATATATTTT. Its translation: CASSFYRDNSGNTIYF.

The rearrangement links TRBV6-1 to TRBJ1-4; TRBD1 matches 11 bases. CDR3 length: 17 amino acids. V lost 3 bases, J lost 3 bases, and 6 bases stayed unmatched. Germline CDR1 MNHNS, CDR2 SASEGT. The CDR3 DNA sequence: TGTGCCAGCAGTGACAGGGACAGGGGGATTTCTAATGAAAAACTGTTTTTT. Translation: CASSDRDRGISNEKLFF.

V and J are TRBV18 and TRBJ2-5, with 10 bases that match TRBD2. The CDR3 spans 16 residues. V was clipped by 5 bases and J by 1 base; unmatched bases: 7. Germline CDR1 reads KGHSH; CDR2 reads LQKENI. CDR3 protein: CASSERTSGIQETQYF. The CDR3 DNA reads as TGTGCCAGCTCAGAAAGGACTAGCGGCATCCAAGAGACCCAGTACTTC.

The rearrangement links TRBV5-5 to TRBJ2-1, with D maybe TRBD1 (6 bases). This CDR3 region has 17 residues. Between the trimmed V and J ends, which lost 2 bases and 0 bases, there was a span of 15 bases. CDR1 and CDR2 from the germline V gene are SGHKS and YYEKEE (reference sequence). In DNA form, the CDR3 reads TGTGCCAGCAGCTTTCGACCAGGGGAGCGCTCCTACAATGAGCAGTTCTTC. Amino acid sequence: CASSFRPGERSYNEQFF.

The V gene is TRBV3-1 (or the pseudogene TRBV3-2), the J gene TRBJ1-6; no reliable D call. This CDR3 spans 14 amino acids. V was clipped by 1 base and J by 5 bases, with 6 bases between them. Germline assignment: CDR1 LGHDT and CDR2 YNNKEL (reference sequence). The CDR3 coding sequence is TGTGCCAGCAGCCAAGGGGCGAATAATTCACCCCTCCACTTT. Amino acid sequence: CASSQGANNSPLHF.